This T cell receptor beta chain was observed in a study of T cell responses to AZD1222 COVID-19 vaccine (dated by TCRdb to the early 2020s). Context from the whole study: Because spike-specific TCR depth and breadth did not differ between the two schedules, AZD1222 recipients who got a second dose at roughly 4 weeks were pooled with those who got a second dose at roughly 12 weeks. A total of just over 230 trial participants underwent TCR sequencing, of whom about 210 received two doses of AZD1222 and some 25 received two doses of the MenACWY control vaccine. Enrollment into the trials was organized by age into subgroups of 18-55, 56-69 and 70-plus years, and those subgroups contained 148, 28 and 57 TCR-sequenced participants, respectively.

The CDR3 regions of human TCRbeta chains were subjected to immunosequencing. In the original analysis: Repertoire TCRs were checked for matches against a reference library of SARS-CoV-2-specific TCRs that had been generated using the MIRA antigen-specificity platform. Breadth was defined as the fraction of unique TCRs that were SARS-CoV-2-associated, and depth was defined as the fraction of total T cells that were SARS-CoV-2-associated. Using the MIRA data, each spike-specific TCR was mapped to the spike region that the TCR reacts to and placed in a CD4 or CD8 class. Log10-transformed breadth and depth values were compared by one-way ANOVA with Sidak's multiple comparisons tests. The source is immuneACCESS, and TCRdb retained only in-frame sequences with V and J called. Part of the clones is not carried over; for the studies checked, unresolved V genes explain less than half of this, and the remainder is unexplained. That table supplies the V and J calls and clone size; D and trimming were determined from the DNA. The sample records over 150,000 clones, around nine tenths of which are singletons. The top ten hold 15% to 20% of the sample.

For CDR1 and CDR2, the germline V gene lists SGHDT and YYEEEE. The CDR3 covers 14 residues, taking in both the cysteine and the phenylalanine. The DNA shown is the 42-base CDR3, in frame from base 1. The junction carries 14 bases between V and J, which are trimmed by 0 bases and 8 bases respectively. Overall study results and their limits: Vaccine-associated CD4 TCRs spanned the whole spike protein, with dominant responses in regions 160-218 and 743-854. Reportedly, almost half of the unique spike-specific TCRs recognized epitopes lying outside the regions that are mutated in the B.1.351 and B.1.1.7 variants. Participants were mostly white British, with more females than males. The authors suggested clonal diversity may have been underestimated. After two AZD1222 doses, spike-specific TCR breadth and depth were significantly higher than at day 0 and than in MenACWY recipients. Because no day 14 peak-response samples were available, repertoires were characterized only after the peak T cell response. Conclusions about previously exposed vaccinees were limited because only a handful of AZD1222 recipients were SARS-CoV-2 seropositive at baseline. In the small 56-69-year group, the increase in depth fell short of significance, most likely because of low power.

With respect to this clone: The antigen it binds to is not known. Per-base quality was not reported, and no clone a single base away is much larger than it.

The time point tag for this specimen amounts to: baseline before first vaccination. Vaccinee samples were obtained from the UK trials COV001 and COV002, which included a single-blind randomized controlled phase 2/3 trial of AZD1222 (ChAdOx1 nCoV-19) in healthy adults. For TCRbeta chain sequencing, PBMC samples were collected from trial participants at day 0 and at day 28 after the second dose. This chain is built from TRBV5-6 and TRBJ1-2; TRBD1 is a possible D gene, resting on 5 matching bases. The material sequenced was peripheral blood, taken on day 0 of AZD1222 vaccination. The origin of this receptor is an adult in good health. The DNA is as follows: TGTGCCAGCAGCTTGGAGGGGTGGGTCGGCGGCTACACCTTC. This gives the protein CASSLEGWVGGYTF.